The 11 T cell receptor beta chains in this list originate from one sample, sequenced in a study of a mutant IDH1 vaccine in newly diagnosed glioma. This table comes from immunoSEQ multiplex PCR, and its TCRdb copy is limited to in-frame clones, with some not included. The table records some 90,000 clones, approximately 80% of them present only once. Time point in this sample: baseline, week 1 (first vaccination visit). Regarding treatment: pre-vaccination baseline after standard-of-care therapy. This specimen consisted of PBMCs, obtained from a glioma patient treated with radiotherapy, temozolomide or both. The receptors were sampled from a man aged 35 to 55 with glioma. Some clones in this sample may be carry-over from other donors' samples.

In its sample, this clone was seen a few times. J is TRBJ1-1 and V is TRBV30; D remains ambiguous. The V gene lost 0 bases and the J gene lost 11 bases, with 10 bases spanning the gap. The CDR3 contains 11 residues. The germline gives CDR1 GTSNPN, CDR2 SVGIG (reference sequence). The CDR3 loop reads CAWSVLSSAFF. CDR3 DNA sequence: TGTGCCTGGAGTGTACTCTCCTCGGCTTTCTTT.

The V call is TRBV6-5, the J call TRBJ1-2; D is unclear. The CDR3 loop spans 14 amino acids. The V gene's germline CDR1 is MNHEY and CDR2 SVGAGI. Trimming pared 5 bases from V and 7 bases from J, leaving 17 bases between. The CDR3 sequence: CASSATNVLGGYTF. CDR3 in DNA: TGTGCCAGCAGTGCAACCAATGTCCTGGGTGGCTACACCTTC.

The J gene is TRBJ1-6, the V gene TRBV7-9; D is unclear. The CDR3 is 13 residues long. V lost 5 bases and J lost 4, with 6 bases in between. Germline V gene lookup returns CDR1 SEHNR and CDR2 FQNEAQ (reference sequence). CDR3 DNA sequence: TGTGCCAGCAGCGATCTATATAATTCACCCCTCCACTTT. This encodes CASSDLYNSPLHF. Together with reference TRBV7-9 and TRBJ1-6, the CDR3 gives the full variable domain: DTGVSQNPRHKITKRGQNVTFRCDPISEHNRLYWYRQTLGQGPEFLTYFQNEAQLEKSRLLSDRFSAERPKGSFSTLEIQRTEQGDSAMYLCASSDLYNSPLHFGNGTRLTVT.

The genes are TRBV15 and TRBJ1-1; 8 positions agree with TRBD1. The germline gives CDR1 LNHNV, CDR2 YYDKDF (reference sequence). Trimming removed 3 bases from V and 1 base from J; junction bases left unmatched: 7. The CDR3 length is 16 residues. In nucleotides, the CDR3 is TGTGCCACCAGCAGTAAAATAGGACAGGGGAACACTGAAGCTTTCTTT. Translation: CATSSKIGQGNTEAFF.

The chain has TRBV5-1 and TRBJ1-6, with D maybe TRBD1 (6 bases). The CDR3 runs to 17 residues. V lost 0 bases, J lost 9 bases, and 19 bases lay in between. In germline, CDR1 is SGHRS, CDR2 YFSETQ. CDR3: CASSLGTQGLGGSPLHF. CDR3 nucleotide sequence: TGCGCCAGCAGCTTGGGGACACAGGGCCTGGGCGGTTCACCCCTCCACTTT.

The rearrangement uses TRBV5-4 and TRBJ2-3; possible D gene TRBD2, 6 bases. This CDR3 has 18 residues. Looked up from germline, CDR1 is SGHNT and CDR2 is YYREEE (reference sequence). Trimming shortened V by 4 bases and J by 1 base, and 22 bases separated the two germline ends. The CDR3 loop is CASSGGWRDDGRTDTQYF. The DNA of the CDR3 is TGTGCCAGCAGCGGGGGGTGGCGAGACGACGGACGCACAGATACGCAGTATTTT.

The V and J genes are TRBV6-5 and TRBJ2-1; no clear D gene. Germline lookup yields CDR1 MNHEY and CDR2 SVGAGI. The germline V and J ends were trimmed by 0 bases and 7 bases, with 7 bases remaining between them. CDR3 length: 13 residues. CDR3 in DNA: TGTGCCAGCAGTTACTCGCAGGAAAATGAGCAGTTCTTC. It yields the protein CASSYSQENEQFF.

The chain joins TRBV4-1 to TRBJ2-1; TRBD1 or TRBD2 may be the D gene (5 bases each). Trimming removed 4 bases at V and 8 bases at J, with 15 bases between. From germline, CDR1 is MGHRA and CDR2 YSYEKL. The CDR3 loop spans 14 amino acids. The CDR3, as DNA: TGCGCCAGCAGCCCTCAAGGGACCGCCCATGAGCAGTTCTTC. This encodes CASSPQGTAHEQFF.

V and J are TRBV7-9 and TRBJ2-7; D gene unclear. V lost 5 bases and J lost 0, with 5 bases in between. The CDR3 runs 12 residues. Germline V CDR1 and CDR2: SEHNR, FQNEAQ (reference sequence). In DNA, the CDR3 is TGTGCCAGCAGCGAAAGCTCCTACGAGCAGTACTTC. Protein sequence: CASSESSYEQYF.

This chain links TRBV11-3 with TRBJ2-2; 10 nucleotides agree with TRBD2. The CDR3 covers 15 residues. Germline-derived CDR1 and CDR2 are SGHNT and YENEEA. V shed 5 bases, J shed 6 bases, and the junction held 6 bases outside the gene matches. The CDR3 bases are TGTGCCAGCAGCGGGAGCGGGGGGGCATCCGGGGAGCTGTTTTTT. This codes for CASSGSGGASGELFF.

The genes are TRBV13 and TRBJ2-7; a weak D match, TRBD1 (7 bases). The V gene lost 5 bases and the J gene lost 3 bases, with 14 bases spanning the gap. The CDR3 contains 14 residues. CDR1 PRHDT and CDR2 FYEKMQ come from the germline V gene (reference sequence). As DNA, the CDR3 is TGTGCCAGCAGCGGAGGAGGGGGCTTCTACGAGCAGTACTTC. It is translated as CASSGGGGFYEQYF.